These 21 T cell receptor beta chains came from one sample sequenced in a study of post-analysis software for immune sequencing data. No antigen has been identified for these receptors. Regarding the study as a whole: Patients had higher frequencies than controls of about five TRBV segments, including TRBV5-6, TRBV5-1 and TRBV20-1.

Researchers reported that TCR beta cDNA libraries carried unique molecular identifiers. TCRdb re-called the PCR reads through MiXCR, storing one row per CDR3 protein. The sample has 170,000 or so distinct CDR3 sequences, 30% seen once; the top ten hold approximately 1.6%. Input material: blood. The source of these receptors is a girl between 10 and 17 years old with multiple sclerosis.

The chain is built from TRBV13 and TRBJ2-5; D gene ambiguous. Near its end, the DNA agrees better with TRBJ2-7, so the J call may be wrong. There are 14 residues in the CDR3. The germline CDR1 and CDR2 sequences are PRHDT and FYEKMQ (reference sequence). The CDR3 spells CASSLDKKVYEQYF. For the CDR3, the DNA is TGTGCCAGCAGCTTAGATAAAAAGGTCTACGAGCAGTACTTC.

This clonotype was counted between two and nine times. V usage is TRBV28 and J usage is TRBJ2-7; possibly TRBD2 for D (7 bases). Germline loops: CDR1 MDHEN, CDR2 SYDVKM. V was pared by 5 bases and J by 5 bases, with 16 bases between. The CDR3 runs 14 residues. The CDR3 here is CASSTPGGGHEQYF. The CDR3 coding sequence is TGTGCCAGCAGTACCCCGGGGGGCGGGCACGAGCAGTACTTC.

This sequence joins TRBV7-2 and TRBJ2-7; 11 nucleotides match TRBD2. The J segment lost 7 bases and the V segment lost 1 base, leaving 9 bases of the junction unmatched. The CDR3 has 16 amino acids. Per germline, CDR1 SGHTA and CDR2 FQGNSA. The CDR3 protein is CASSLGASGRNDEQYF. The CDR3 bases are TGTGCCAGCAGCTTAGGGGCTAGCGGGAGGAACGATGAGCAGTACTTC.

For this clonotype: Relative to the germline gene, one junction end is altered; a read error may explain this. This rearrangement joins TRBV20-1 to TRBJ2-5, with 8 bases fitting TRBD1. The CDR3 totals 12 residues. Germline V CDR1 and CDR2: DFQATT, SNEGSKA (reference sequence). CDR3 protein: CNAGYRGETQYF. For the CDR3, the DNA is TGCAATGCTGGCTACAGGGGGGAGACCCAGTACTTC.

This clonotype was counted only a few times. CDR3 sequence: CASSPGQTNSPLHF. DNA for the CDR3: TGTGCCAGCAGCCCGGGACAGACAAATTCACCCCTCCACTTT. The chain carries TRBV7-9 and TRBJ1-6; TRBD1 agrees at 7 bases. V was clipped by 5 bases and J by 7 bases; unmatched bases: 5. The CDR3 is 14 residues long. Germline values: CDR1 SEHNR, CDR2 FQNEAQ (reference sequence).

As concerns this clonotype: A read error is possible here, since a much larger clone lies one base away. This sequence joins TRBV10-3 and TRBJ1-1, with no clear D. This CDR3 region has 13 residues. The V end lost 10 bases, the J end lost 1 base, and 13 bases lay between the germline ends. Germline V gene data show CDR1 as ENHRY and CDR2 as SYGVKD. The CDR3 region has the DNA TGTGCCACCATGGAGCCCCCGAACACTGAAGCTTTCTTT. The encoded protein is CATMEPPNTEAFF.

This clonotype was seen many times. This chain uses TRBV5-5 with TRBJ2-7; D is uncertain. Germline values: CDR1 SGHKS, CDR2 YYEKEE (reference sequence). V dropped 4 bases and J dropped 2 bases, with 13 bases sitting between them. This CDR3 has 14 amino acids. CDR3 sequence (DNA): TGTGCCAGCAGCATGATGGCAGGTCCCTACGAGCAGTACTTC. This sequence encodes CASSMMAGPYEQYF.

The chain couples TRBV7-9 to TRBJ2-1; D is unresolved. Trimming removed 0 bases from V and 6 bases from J, with 9 bases in between. There are 14 residues in the CDR3. Germline CDR1 reads SEHNR; CDR2 reads FQNEAQ (reference sequence). DNA for the CDR3: TGTGCCAGCAGCTTAGCGGCAAAGGGCAATGAGCAGTTCTTC. The encoded protein is CASSLAAKGNEQFF.

In nucleotides, the CDR3 is TGCAGTGGGCAGAAGTCGTCAATTTCACCCCTCCACTTT. Its protein is CSGQKSSISPLHF. The chain uses TRBV20-1 and TRBJ1-6; no definite D call. Between the trimmed V and J ends, which lost 7 bases and 9 bases, there was a span of 16 bases. Germline V gene sequence: CDR1 DFQATT, CDR2 SNEGSKA (reference sequence). The CDR3 spans 13 residues.

This clonotype was found a few times. The chain recombines TRBV5-1 with TRBJ2-1; D remains unclear. The closer fit of TRBJ2-7 to the DNA end suggests the J call may be wrong. The CDR3 totals 13 residues. Germline lookup yields CDR1 SGHRS and CDR2 YFSETQ. CDR3 in DNA: TGCGCCAGCAGCTTGAGCTCCTACAATGAGCAGTACTTC. Protein sequence: CASSLSSYNEQYF.

This clonotype has a handful of counts. As DNA, the CDR3 is TGTGCCAGCAGTTCTCCAGAGACAGCGAACACTGAAGCTTTCTTT. It encodes CASSSPETANTEAFF. V gene TRBV12-3 or TRBV12-4 combines with J gene TRBJ1-1; maybe TRBD1 (5 bases). The germline V and J ends were trimmed by 4 bases and 1 base, with 13 bases remaining between them. The CDR3 consists of 15 residues.

This clonotype was observed a few times. CDR3 sequence: CASSPAKYNEKLFF. In DNA form, the CDR3 reads TGTGCCAGCTCACCGGCGAAATATAATGAAAAACTGTTTTTT. The rearrangement links TRBV18 to TRBJ1-4; D remains unclear. The CDR3 is made up of 14 amino acids. Germline V gives CDR1 KGHSH, CDR2 LQKENI. V lost 3 bases and J lost 4, with 9 bases in between.

Turning to this clonotype: This clone may be a read error of a much larger clone one base away. This chain links TRBV20-1 with TRBJ2-3; D call uncertain. Germline V gives CDR1 DFQATT, CDR2 SNEGSKA (reference sequence). CDR3 length: 13 amino acids. The CDR3 bases are TGCAGTGTTAGATCCCCACACCCAGATACGCAGTATTTT. Translated, it gives CSVRSPHPDTQYF.

Many counts were recorded for this clonotype. This chain connects TRBV29-1 to TRBJ2-7, with no clear D. CDR1 is SQVTM, CDR2 ANQGSEA, per germline. V shed 6 bases and J shed 0 bases, with 15 bases lying between them. The CDR3 spans 14 residues. The CDR3 DNA reads TGCAGCGTAGGACGGAAGACCAACTCCTACGAGCAGTACTTC. This translates into CSVGRKTNSYEQYF.

At least ten counts were recorded for this clonotype. This chain links TRBV10-3 with TRBJ2-7; TRBD1 might be the D (6 bases). The CDR3 contains 14 residues. Trimming removed 0 bases from V and 3 bases from J, with 9 bases in between. Looked up from germline, CDR1 is ENHRY and CDR2 is SYGVKD. The CDR3 region has the DNA TGTGCCATCAGTGAGTCGGACAGAAACTACGAGCAGTACTTC. Residues: CAISESDRNYEQYF.

To note about this clonotype: A much larger clone lies a single base off, so this may be a read error. V usage is TRBV6-5 and J usage is TRBJ1-4, with no clear D. From germline, CDR1 is MNHEY and CDR2 SVGAGI. CDR3 length: 14 residues. The CDR3 nucleotides read TGTGCCGGCAGTTACTTGCAAGAGGGTGAAAAACTGTTTTTT. It encodes CAGSYLQEGEKLFF.

There are many counts of this clonotype. The genes are TRBV28 and TRBJ2-3; 8 bases fit TRBD2. The junction had 11 bases not matched to a gene; V was cut back by 4 bases and J by 5 bases. Germline V gene data show CDR1 as MDHEN and CDR2 as SYDVKM. The length of the CDR3 is 16 residues. CDR3 amino acids: CASSSPRAGAEDTQYF. CDR3 in DNA: TGTGCCAGCAGTTCCCCCCGAGCGGGAGCAGAAGATACGCAGTATTTT.

This clonotype has a handful of counts. V usage is TRBV20-1 and J usage is TRBJ1-2; D perhaps matches TRBD1 (6 bases). The CDR3 sequence is 9 residues long. Germline assignment: CDR1 DFQATT and CDR2 SNEGSKA (reference sequence). The chain's CDR3 is CRSGVGYTF. In nucleotides, the CDR3 is TGCAGGTCAGGGGTCGGCTACACCTTC.

In this sample, this clonotype turned up a few times. CDR3 nucleotide sequence: TGTGCCAGCACCACAGGGGACAGGATTAATACTGAAGCTTTCTTT. Amino acid sequence: CASTTGDRINTEAFF. The gene calls are TRBV28 and TRBJ1-1, with 8 bases aligning to TRBD1. Per the germline V gene, CDR1 is MDHEN and CDR2 is SYDVKM. CDR3 length: 15 residues. J lost 5 bases, V lost 7 bases, and 12 bases had no gene match.

In regard to this clonotype: A much larger clonotype is one base distant, so this may be a read error. The chain combines TRBV20-1 with TRBJ2-1; 12 bases align to TRBD2. CDR1 is DFQATT and CDR2 is SNEGSKA in the germline V gene (reference sequence). The CDR3 spans 14 residues. The ends lost 3 bases at V and 9 bases at J; junction bases unmatched: 6. The CDR3, as DNA: TGCAGTGCTAGCCTAGCGGGAGGGCCCTCTGAGCAGTTCTTC. Protein: CSASLAGGPSEQFF.

The V and J genes are TRBV6-5 and TRBJ2-1; 7 bases are shared with TRBD2. The germline V gene encodes CDR1 MNHEY and CDR2 SVGAGI. J was trimmed by 9 bases and V by 6 bases; bases with no gene match: 14. The CDR3 sequence is 15 residues long. The chain's CDR3 is CASSIGGSIGVEQFF. The CDR3 nucleotides read TGTGCCAGCAGCATAGGCGGGAGTATTGGAGTTGAGCAGTTCTTC.